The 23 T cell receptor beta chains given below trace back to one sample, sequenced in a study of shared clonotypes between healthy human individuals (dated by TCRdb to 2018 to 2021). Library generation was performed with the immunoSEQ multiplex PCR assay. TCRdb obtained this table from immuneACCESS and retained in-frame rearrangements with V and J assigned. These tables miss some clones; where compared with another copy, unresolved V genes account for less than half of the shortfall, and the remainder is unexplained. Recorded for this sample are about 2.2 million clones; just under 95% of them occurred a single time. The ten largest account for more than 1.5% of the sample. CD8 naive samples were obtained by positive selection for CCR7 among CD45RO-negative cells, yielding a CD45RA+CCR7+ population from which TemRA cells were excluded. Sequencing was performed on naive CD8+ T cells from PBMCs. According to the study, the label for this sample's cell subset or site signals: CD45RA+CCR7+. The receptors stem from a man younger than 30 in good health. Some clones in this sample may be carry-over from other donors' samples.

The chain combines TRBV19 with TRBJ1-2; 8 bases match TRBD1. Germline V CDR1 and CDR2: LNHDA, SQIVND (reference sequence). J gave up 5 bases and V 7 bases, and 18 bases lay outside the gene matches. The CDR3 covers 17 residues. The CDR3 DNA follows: TGTGCCAGTACTGTAGGGGCTTTGTCGGACAGGGTTTATGGCTACACCTTC. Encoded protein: CASTVGALSDRVYGYTF.

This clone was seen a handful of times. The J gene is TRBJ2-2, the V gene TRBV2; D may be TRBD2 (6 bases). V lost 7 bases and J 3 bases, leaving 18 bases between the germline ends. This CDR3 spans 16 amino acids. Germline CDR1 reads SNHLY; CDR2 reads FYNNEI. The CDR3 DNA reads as TGTGCCAGCATGGGGGGTGGAGGGCGGTACACCGGGGAGCTGTTTTTT. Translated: CASMGGGGRYTGELFF.

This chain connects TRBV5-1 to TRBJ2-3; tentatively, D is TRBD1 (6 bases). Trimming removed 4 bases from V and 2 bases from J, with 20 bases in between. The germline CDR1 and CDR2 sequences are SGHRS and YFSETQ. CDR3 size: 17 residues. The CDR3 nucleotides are TGCGCCAGCAGCCAAGGGGTCGGACAGTCTTTCACAGATACGCAGTATTTT. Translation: CASSQGVGQSFTDTQYF.

The CDR3, as DNA: TGTGCCAGCCAGGGGGTGGGCTATGGCTACACCTTC. This sequence encodes CASQGVGYGYTF. The J gene is TRBJ1-2, the V gene TRBV6-6, with 7 positions matching TRBD1. CDR3 length equals 12 residues. CDR1 is MNHNY, CDR2 SVGAGI, per germline (reference sequence). V dropped 8 bases and J dropped 4; count of bases not matched to a gene: 4.

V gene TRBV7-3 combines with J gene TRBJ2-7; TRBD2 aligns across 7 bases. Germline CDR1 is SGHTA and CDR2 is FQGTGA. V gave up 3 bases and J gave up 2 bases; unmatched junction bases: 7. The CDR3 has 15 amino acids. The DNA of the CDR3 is TGTGCCAGCAGCTTGGGTGCTAGCGGAACCTACGAGCAGTACTTC. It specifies CASSLGASGTYEQYF.

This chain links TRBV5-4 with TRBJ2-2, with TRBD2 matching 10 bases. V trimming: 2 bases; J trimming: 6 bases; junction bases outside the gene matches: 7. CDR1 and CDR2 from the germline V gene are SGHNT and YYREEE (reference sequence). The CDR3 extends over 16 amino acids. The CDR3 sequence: CASSFGAGGPSGELFF. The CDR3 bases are TGTGCCAGCAGCTTCGGAGCGGGAGGGCCCTCCGGGGAGCTGTTTTTT.

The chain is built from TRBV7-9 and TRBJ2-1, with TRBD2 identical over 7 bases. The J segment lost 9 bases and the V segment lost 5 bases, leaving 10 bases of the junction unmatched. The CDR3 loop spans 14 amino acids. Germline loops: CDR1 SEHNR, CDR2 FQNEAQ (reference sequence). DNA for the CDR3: TGTGCCAGCAGCCCCTTGGTCGGGAGGACTGAGCAGTTCTTC. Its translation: CASSPLVGRTEQFF.

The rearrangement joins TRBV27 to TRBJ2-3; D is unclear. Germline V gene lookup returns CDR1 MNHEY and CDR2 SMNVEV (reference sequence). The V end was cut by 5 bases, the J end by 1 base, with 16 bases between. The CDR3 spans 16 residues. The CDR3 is CASSIITDWGTDTQYF. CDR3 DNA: TGTGCCAGCAGTATCATTACGGATTGGGGCACAGATACGCAGTATTTT.

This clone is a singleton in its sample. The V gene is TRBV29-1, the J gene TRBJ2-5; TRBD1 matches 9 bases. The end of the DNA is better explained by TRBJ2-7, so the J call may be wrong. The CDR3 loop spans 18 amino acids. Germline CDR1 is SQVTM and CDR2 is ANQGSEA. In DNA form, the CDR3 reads TGCAGCGTTAGCGGGACAGGGAAACCCCCTATAGACCCCTACGAGCAGTACTTC. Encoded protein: CSVSGTGKPPIDPYEQYF.

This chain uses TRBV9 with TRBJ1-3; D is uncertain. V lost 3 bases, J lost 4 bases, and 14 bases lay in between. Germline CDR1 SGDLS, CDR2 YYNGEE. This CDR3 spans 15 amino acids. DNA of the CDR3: TGTGCCAGCAGCGCCCCTCGGGAGCGAGGAAACACCATATATTTT. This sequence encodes CASSAPRERGNTIYF.

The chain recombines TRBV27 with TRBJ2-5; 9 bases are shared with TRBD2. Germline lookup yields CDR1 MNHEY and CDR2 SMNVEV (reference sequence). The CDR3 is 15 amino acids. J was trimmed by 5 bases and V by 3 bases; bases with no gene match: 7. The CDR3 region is CASSLAGGPRETQYF. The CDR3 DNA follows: TGTGCCAGCAGTTTGGCGGGAGGGCCTCGGGAGACCCAGTACTTC.

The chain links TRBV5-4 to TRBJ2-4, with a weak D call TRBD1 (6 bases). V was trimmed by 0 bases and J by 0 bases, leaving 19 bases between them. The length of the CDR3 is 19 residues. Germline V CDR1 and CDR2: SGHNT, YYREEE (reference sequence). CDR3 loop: CASSLGGTRGGLAKNIQYF. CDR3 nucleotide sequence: TGTGCCAGCAGCTTGGGTGGGACAAGGGGTGGACTAGCCAAAAACATTCAGTACTTC.

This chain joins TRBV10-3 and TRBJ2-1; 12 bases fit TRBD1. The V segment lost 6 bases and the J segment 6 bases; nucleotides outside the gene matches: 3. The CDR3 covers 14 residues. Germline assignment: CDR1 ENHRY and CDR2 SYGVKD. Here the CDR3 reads CAIRGQGAVNEQFF. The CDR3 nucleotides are TGTGCCATCAGGGGACAGGGGGCCGTCAATGAGCAGTTCTTC.

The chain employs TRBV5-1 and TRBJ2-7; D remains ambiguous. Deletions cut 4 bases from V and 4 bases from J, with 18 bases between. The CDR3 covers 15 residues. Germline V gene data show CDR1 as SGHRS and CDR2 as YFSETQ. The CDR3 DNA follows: TGCGCCAGCAGCCCCTGGTTTGGGGAAATGTACGAGCAGTACTTC. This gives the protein CASSPWFGEMYEQYF.

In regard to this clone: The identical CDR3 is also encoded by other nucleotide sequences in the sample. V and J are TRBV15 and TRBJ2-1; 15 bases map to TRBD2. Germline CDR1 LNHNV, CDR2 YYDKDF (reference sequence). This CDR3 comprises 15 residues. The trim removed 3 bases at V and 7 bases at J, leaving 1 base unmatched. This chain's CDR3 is CATSRGLAGGNEQFF. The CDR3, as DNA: TGTGCCACCAGCAGGGGACTAGCGGGAGGTAATGAGCAGTTCTTC.

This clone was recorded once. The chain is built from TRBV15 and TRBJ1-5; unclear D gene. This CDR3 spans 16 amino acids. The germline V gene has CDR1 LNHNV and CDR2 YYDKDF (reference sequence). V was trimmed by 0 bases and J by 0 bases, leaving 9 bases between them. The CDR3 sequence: CATSRDRAYSNQPQHF. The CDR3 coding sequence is TGTGCCACCAGCAGAGATCGGGCCTATAGCAATCAGCCCCAGCATTTT.

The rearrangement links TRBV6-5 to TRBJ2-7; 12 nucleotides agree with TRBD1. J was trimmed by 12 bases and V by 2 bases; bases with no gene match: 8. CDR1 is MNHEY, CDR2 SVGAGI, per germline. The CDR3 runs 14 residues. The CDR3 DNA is TGTGCCAGCAGTTACAGGGGACAGGGGGCGCCGGGGTACTTC. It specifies CASSYRGQGAPGYF.

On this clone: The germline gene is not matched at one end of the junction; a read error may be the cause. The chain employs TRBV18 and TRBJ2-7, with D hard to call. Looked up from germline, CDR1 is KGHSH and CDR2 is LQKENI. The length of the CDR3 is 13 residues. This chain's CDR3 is CASSPWASFEQYF. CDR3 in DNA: TGTGCCAGCTCACCGTGGGCCTCCTTCGAGCAGTACTTC.

CDR3 coding DNA: TGTGCCAGCAGCTCCCAACTCCCGGGACAGGTCACTGATCATGGCTACACCTTC. Translation: CASSSQLPGQVTDHGYTF. This sequence joins TRBV9 and TRBJ1-2, with 8 bases aligning to TRBD1. CDR3 length: 18 amino acids. In germline, CDR1 is SGDLS, CDR2 YYNGEE. Germline trimming cut 4 bases from V and 6 bases from J; bases unmatched to any gene: 20. The full variable domain, completed using reference TRBV9 and TRBJ1-2, is DSGVTQTPKHLITATGQRVTLRCSPRSGDLSVYWYQQSLDQGLQFLIQYYNGEERAKGNILERFSAQQFPDLHSELNLSSLELGDSALYFCASSSQLPGQVTDHGYTFGSGTRLTVV.

The CDR3 is CASSYGTSGTDYEQYF. The CDR3 DNA sequence: TGTGCCAGCAGCTACGGGACTAGCGGGACTGACTACGAGCAGTACTTC. The rearrangement links TRBV13 to TRBJ2-7; 13 bases are shared with TRBD2. V gave up 4 bases and J gave up 3 bases; unmatched junction bases: 6. The CDR3 totals 16 residues. CDR1 is PRHDT and CDR2 is FYEKMQ in the germline V gene (reference sequence). The full variable domain, in which reference TRBV13 and TRBJ2-7 provide the parts outside the CDR3, is AAGVIQSPRHLIKEKRETATLKCYPIPRHDTVYWYQQGPGQDPQFLISFYEKMQSDKGSIPDRFSAQQFSDYHSELNMSSLELGDSALYFCASSYGTSGTDYEQYFGPGTRLTVT.

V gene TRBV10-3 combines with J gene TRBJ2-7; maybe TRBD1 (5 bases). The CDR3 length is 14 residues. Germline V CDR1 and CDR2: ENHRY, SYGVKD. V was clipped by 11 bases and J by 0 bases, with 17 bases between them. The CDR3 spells CAASAPGLSYEQYF. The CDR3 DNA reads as TGTGCCGCCAGCGCCCCAGGGCTCTCCTACGAGCAGTACTTC.

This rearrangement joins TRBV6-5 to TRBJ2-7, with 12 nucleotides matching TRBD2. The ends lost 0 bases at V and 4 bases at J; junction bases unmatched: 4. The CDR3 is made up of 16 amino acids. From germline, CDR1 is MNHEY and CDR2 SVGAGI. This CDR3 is CASSYSRLAGEYEQYF. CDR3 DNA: TGTGCCAGCAGTTACTCGAGACTAGCGGGAGAGTACGAGCAGTACTTC.

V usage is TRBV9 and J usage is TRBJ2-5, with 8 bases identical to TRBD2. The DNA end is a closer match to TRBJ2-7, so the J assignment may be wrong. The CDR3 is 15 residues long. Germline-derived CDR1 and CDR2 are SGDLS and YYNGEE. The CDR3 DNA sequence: TGTGCCAGCAGCGTGGGGGGACTAGTGGCCGACGAGCAGTACTTC. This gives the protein CASSVGGLVADEQYF.